In its sample, the clone carrying this TCR beta chain was seen a few times. CDR3 length: 13 residues. Trimming removed 1 base from V and 3 bases from J, with 4 bases in between. A sample-barcoded 5' primer and a J-beta primer mix were used in a second PCR of roughly 7 to 11 cycles. MiXCR, applied by TCRdb to the 5' RACE reads, yields one record per CDR3 protein. The table lists 800,000 to 1,000,000 distinct CDR3 sequences, roughly 43% of them singletons. The data were taken from a study of blood T cells in healthy people across ages. The source of this sequence is a man in his thirties or forties in good health. The sample was blood. The gene calls are TRBV12-3 or TRBV12-4 and TRBJ1-5; D is undetermined. The CDR3 loop reads CASSLGDNQPQHF. The CDR3 nucleotides read TGTGCCAGCAGTTTAGGGGACAATCAGCCCCAGCATTTT.